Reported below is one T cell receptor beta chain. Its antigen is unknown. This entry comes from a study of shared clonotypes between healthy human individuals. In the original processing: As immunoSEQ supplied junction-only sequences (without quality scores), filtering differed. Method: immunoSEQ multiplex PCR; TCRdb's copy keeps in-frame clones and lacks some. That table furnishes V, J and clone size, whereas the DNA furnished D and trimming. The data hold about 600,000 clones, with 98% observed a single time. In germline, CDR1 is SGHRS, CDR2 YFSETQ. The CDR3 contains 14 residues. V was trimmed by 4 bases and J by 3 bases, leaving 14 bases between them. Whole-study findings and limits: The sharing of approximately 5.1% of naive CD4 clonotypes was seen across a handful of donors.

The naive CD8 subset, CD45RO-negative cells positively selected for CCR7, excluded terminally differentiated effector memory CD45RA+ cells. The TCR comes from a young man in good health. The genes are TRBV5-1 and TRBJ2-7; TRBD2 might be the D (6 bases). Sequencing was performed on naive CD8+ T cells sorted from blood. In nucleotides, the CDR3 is TGCGCCAGCAGCACAGGCGGGGCCGGCTACGAGCAGTACTTC. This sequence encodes CASSTGGAGYEQYF.